This TCR beta chain was captured in a study of cytomegalovirus exposure and HLA in healthy donors. Study at large: In an earlier analysis, 117 million unique TCR beta sequences were found from 150 million to 200 million T cells.

Study-level results: For presence/absence analyses, sequencing depth was assumed to be roughly uniform across donors. Researchers catalogued approximately 170 TCR beta chains as cytomegalovirus-associated. Immune exposure data for these donors was limited to CMV serostatus.

Trimming removed 7 bases from V and 0 bases from J, with 19 bases in between. The germline gives CDR1 LNHDA, CDR2 SQIVND (reference sequence). This CDR3 spans 18 amino acids. Both 60 Vbeta primers and 13 Jbeta primers went into the PCR. This table comes from immunoSEQ multiplex PCR, and its TCRdb copy is limited to in-frame clones, with some not included. In the table there are about 120,000 clones, 65% to 75% of which are singletons. Of note for this clone: The antigen remains unidentified.

Sequenced material: PBMCs. This rearrangement joins TRBV19 to TRBJ2-6, with a weak D call TRBD2 (7 bases). This sequence originates from a man aged 25-45 years in good health and CMV-seropositive. CDR3 in DNA: TGTGCCAGTACCCCCCGGGGGGCCATCCTCTCTGGGGCCAACGTCCTGACTTTC. This gives the protein CASTPRGAILSGANVLTF.